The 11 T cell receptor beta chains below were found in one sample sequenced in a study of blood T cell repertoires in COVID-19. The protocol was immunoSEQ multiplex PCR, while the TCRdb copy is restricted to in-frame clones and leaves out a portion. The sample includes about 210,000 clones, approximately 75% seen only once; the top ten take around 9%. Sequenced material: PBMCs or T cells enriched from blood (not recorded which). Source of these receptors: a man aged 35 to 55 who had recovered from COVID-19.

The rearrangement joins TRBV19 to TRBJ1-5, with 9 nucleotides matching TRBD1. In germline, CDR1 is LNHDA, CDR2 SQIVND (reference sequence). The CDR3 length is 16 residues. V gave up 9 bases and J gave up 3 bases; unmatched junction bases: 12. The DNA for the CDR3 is TGTGCCAGCCTCAATTCGGGACAGGGCTCCAATCAGCCCCAGCATTTT. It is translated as CASLNSGQGSNQPQHF.

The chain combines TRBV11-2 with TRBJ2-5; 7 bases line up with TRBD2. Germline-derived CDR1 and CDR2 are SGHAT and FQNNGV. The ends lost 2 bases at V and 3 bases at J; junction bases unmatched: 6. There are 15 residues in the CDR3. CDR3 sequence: CASSLFRGEKETQYF. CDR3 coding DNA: TGTGCCAGCAGCTTATTCCGGGGGGAGAAAGAGACCCAGTACTTC.

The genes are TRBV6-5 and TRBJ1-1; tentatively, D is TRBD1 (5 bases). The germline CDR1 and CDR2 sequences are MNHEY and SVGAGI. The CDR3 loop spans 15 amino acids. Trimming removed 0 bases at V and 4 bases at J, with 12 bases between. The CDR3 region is CASSYSYLGGTEAFF. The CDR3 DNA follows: TGTGCCAGCAGTTACTCATATCTGGGGGGCACTGAAGCTTTCTTT.

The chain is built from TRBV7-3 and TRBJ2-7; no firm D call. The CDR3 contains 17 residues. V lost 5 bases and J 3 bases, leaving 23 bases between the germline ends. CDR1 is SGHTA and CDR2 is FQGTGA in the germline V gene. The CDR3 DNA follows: TGTGCCAGCAGCGAACCCTATCATGCTTCAAGAGACTACGAGCAGTACTTC. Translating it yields CASSEPYHASRDYEQYF.

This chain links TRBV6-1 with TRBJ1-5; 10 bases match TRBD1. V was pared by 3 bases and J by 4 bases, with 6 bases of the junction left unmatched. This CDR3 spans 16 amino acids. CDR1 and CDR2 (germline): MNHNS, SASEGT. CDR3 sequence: CASSERDRGVNQPQHF. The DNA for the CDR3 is TGTGCCAGCAGTGAGAGGGACAGGGGCGTAAATCAGCCCCAGCATTTT.

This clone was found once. The CDR3 region is CASSQVVGGGYGYTF. CDR3 bases: TGTGCCAGCAGTCAGGTCGTGGGGGGAGGGTATGGCTACACCTTC. The J gene is TRBJ1-2, the V gene TRBV6-5; a possible D gene is TRBD1 (5 bases). The germline V gene encodes CDR1 MNHEY and CDR2 SVGAGI. CDR3 length: 15 amino acids. V lost 5 bases, J lost 5 bases, and 18 bases lay in between.

CDR3 in DNA: TGTGCCAGCAGTCCCGGGACTAGCTTTATACCCTCGGGCACCGGGGAGCTGTTTTTT. Translating it yields CASSPGTSFIPSGTGELFF. The V gene is TRBV11-2, the J gene TRBJ2-2; 9 bases fit TRBD2. The V segment lost 6 bases and the J segment 4 bases; nucleotides outside the gene matches: 18. CDR1 and CDR2 from the germline V gene are SGHAT and FQNNGV. The CDR3 contains 19 residues.

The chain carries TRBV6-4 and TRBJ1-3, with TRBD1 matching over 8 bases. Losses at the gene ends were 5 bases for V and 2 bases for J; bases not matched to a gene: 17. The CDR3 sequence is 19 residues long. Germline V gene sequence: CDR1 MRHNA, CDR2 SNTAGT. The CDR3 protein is CASSPFQKNRGTTGNTIYF. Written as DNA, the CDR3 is TGTGCCAGCAGTCCATTCCAAAAAAACAGGGGGACGACTGGAAACACCATATATTTT.

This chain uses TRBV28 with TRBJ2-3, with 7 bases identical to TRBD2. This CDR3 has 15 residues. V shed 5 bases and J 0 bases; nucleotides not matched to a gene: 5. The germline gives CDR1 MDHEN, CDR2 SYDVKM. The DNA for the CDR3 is TGTGCCAGCAGTCCCGGACTAGGAAGCACAGATACGCAGTATTTT. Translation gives CASSPGLGSTDTQYF.

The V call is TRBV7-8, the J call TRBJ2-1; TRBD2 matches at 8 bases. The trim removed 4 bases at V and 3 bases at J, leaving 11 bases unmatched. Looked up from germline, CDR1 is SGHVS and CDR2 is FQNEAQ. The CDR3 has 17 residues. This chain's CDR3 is CASSSSPGRGVYNEQFF. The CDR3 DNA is TGTGCCAGCAGCTCCTCCCCGGGGCGGGGGGTCTACAATGAGCAGTTCTTC.

CDR3 loop: CASSLATEAFF. In DNA form, the CDR3 reads TGTGCCAGCAGTTTGGCCACTGAAGCTTTCTTT. This chain joins TRBV12-3 or TRBV12-4 and TRBJ1-1, with D unresolved. CDR3 length: 11 residues. The V end lost 3 bases, the J end lost 4 bases, and 3 bases lay between the germline ends.